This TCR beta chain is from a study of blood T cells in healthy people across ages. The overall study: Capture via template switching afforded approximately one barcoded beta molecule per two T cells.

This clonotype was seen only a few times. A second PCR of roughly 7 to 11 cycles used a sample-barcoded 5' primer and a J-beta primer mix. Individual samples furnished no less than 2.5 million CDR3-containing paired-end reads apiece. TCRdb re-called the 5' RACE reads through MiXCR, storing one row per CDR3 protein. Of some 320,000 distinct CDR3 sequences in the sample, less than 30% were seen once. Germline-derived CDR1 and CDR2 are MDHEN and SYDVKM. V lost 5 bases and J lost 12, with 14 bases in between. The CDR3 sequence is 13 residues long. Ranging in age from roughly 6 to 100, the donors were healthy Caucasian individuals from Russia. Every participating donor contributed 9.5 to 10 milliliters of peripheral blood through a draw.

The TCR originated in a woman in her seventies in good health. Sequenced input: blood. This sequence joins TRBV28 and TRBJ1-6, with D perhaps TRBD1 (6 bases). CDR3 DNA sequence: TGTGCCAGCAGTCCAGACAGGAACAGACCCCTCCACTTT. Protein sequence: CASSPDRNRPLHF.